This entry concerns a single T cell receptor beta chain. In its sample, this clonotype was seen many times. Its antigen is currently not known. Base-call qualities are not available, and no considerably larger clone is one nucleotide away. The sample is drawn from a study of HIV-infected patients and healthy controls (dated by TCRdb to the mid-2010s). General notes on the study: CD4 counts were modestly but significantly increased in about 85% of the 16 patients after three months of therapy, but they remained below normal ranges. Overall T-cell lymphocytopenia was not observed in the patients, and no significant difference from controls was found in total CDR3 counts per chain. The study asked whether deep sequencing of the TCR repertoire from small blood samples of HIV patients could detect immune perturbation and reconstitution. An undetectable viral load was attained by 11 of 16 patients by the second bleed and by all patients after a further year of therapy. CD8 counts showed no consistent shift during early therapy, whereas the CD4:CD8 ratio rose slightly. Findings and caveats that apply to the study as a whole: Healthy controls shared more CDR3s between individuals than HIV+ patients, by Jaccard index and by count of highly shared sequences. Significantly different mean usage between HIV-infected patients and controls was observed for eight alpha and eight beta V genes. Alpha-chain CDR3s from MAIT cells occurred at high frequency in healthy controls but were severely depleted in HIV+ repertoires. Unequal numbers of distinct sequences between patients and controls complicated comparisons, and size-matching overweighted rare events from HIV-infected data. Oligoclonality may be reflected in the significantly higher mean Gini indices of HIV-infected repertoires compared with controls. The study did not determine donor HLA types. The study cohorts differed slightly in age and sex profile, but those differences did not account for the observed differences in diversity. During therapy, a significant decrease in frequency was seen for HIV-associated CDR3s, whereas no significant change was found for CMV-associated CDR3s, although most of them became more frequent. A major limit on how widely the findings apply, in the view of the authors, was that only sixteen HIV-infected individuals were processed. The pairing of alpha and beta chains was not determined in the samples. Treated samples represented only about three months of therapy, a duration arguably insufficient for detecting immune reconstitution in view of low adult thymic output. The apparent post-therapy recovery of the Gini index in HIV-infected patients was not reproduced in size-matched repertoire data. Roughly threefold more distinct CDR3s and higher Shannon diversity were observed in healthy control repertoires than in untreated HIV+ repertoires. Using whole blood restricted sequencing depth and prevented separating the dynamics of distinct T-cell subpopulations.

Using SuperScript III with primers targeting the alpha and beta constant regions, approximately 450 ng of RNA was reverse transcribed. Alpha and beta chain libraries were generated separately via chain-specific third strand synthesis with multiplexing indices. To avoid primer bias, the protocol used one single primer pair to amplify every rearrangement within a chain, and the protocol also attached molecular barcodes to each cDNA molecule. The SP2 sequencing primer site and a random hexamer were carried on a 5' RACE adapter, to which purified cDNA was joined by T4 RNA Ligase 1. The authors primed second strand synthesis from the SP2 site with Phusion polymerase and used slow temperature ramps to favor optimal annealing. The 12-nucleotide barcode on each molecule comprised two random hexamer sequences, both introduced before amplification and concatenated. A short first PCR added P5 and P7 adapter elements plus a second index, followed by an approximately 25-cycle amplification PCR with P5s and P7 primers. The libraries went through approximately 28 PCR cycles in total, were quantified on a Qubit, were sized on a Bioanalyzer, and were diluted to roughly 4 nM. Sequencing of the normalized libraries was done on an Illumina MiSeq using 2 x 250 paired-end kits. MinElute columns were the means by which the reverse transcription reactions were cleaned up, and the reactions were eluted into 10 ul Tris-Cl. Adapter ligations ran for 20 to 25 hours at 16 degrees C and were afterwards cleaned with AMPure XP beads at a 1:1 ratio. Regarding the original processing steps: Demultiplexed FASTQ files were processed with a modified Decombinator that output V, J, insert and barcode information. Any sequence that shared a barcode yet differed from the dominant sequence was discarded as an error, and the number of original cDNA molecules was estimated by counting barcodes clustered at Levenshtein distance 3. Downstream analyses used R packages ineq, vegan, igraph and RCytoscape, with IMGT nomenclature and CDR3 definitions. V gene usage was calculated across distinct sequences, with every TCR tallied a single time to avoid skew from clonal expansion. Similarity networks connected unique CDR3 amino acid sequences within a donor whenever two sequences differed by a single Levenshtein edit. Published HIV-specific CDR3s (around 100 alpha, more than 600 beta) and CMV-specific CDR3s (around 13 alpha, about 260 beta) were assembled and queried against the repertoires. Lower sequence numbers were not the cause of the decreased diversity in patients, as random subsampling to size-matched repertoires showed. TCRdb trimmed the raw reads at Q25, called clones with MiXCR and kept productive beta chains. For every CDR3 protein sequence, its rows merge into one entry that carries the most common genes and DNA. TCRdb, not the original authors, processed these V and J calls. This sample has under 7,000 distinct CDR3 sequences in its table, and roughly 8.7% of those were observed once. The ten largest clones add up to 20% to 25% of the sample.

The CDR3 covers 15 residues, taking in both the cysteine and the phenylalanine. The CDR3 DNA has 45 bases and is translated from base 1. According to the germline V gene, CDR1 reads MDHEN and CDR2 reads SYDVKM. V has 4 bases trimmed and J has 2 bases trimmed; junction bases matching no gene number 7. Follow-up blood from HIV-infected patients was collected roughly three months, about 14 weeks, after antiretroviral therapy began. Whole blood was used without cell fractionation, so all unsorted peripheral T cells were reflected in the repertoire. A roughly 2.4 ml sample of peripheral blood was drawn into Tempus tubes for RNA extraction. Patients with febrile or AIDS-related illness, tumors, hepatitis B or C coinfection, immunomodulatory therapy, recent vaccination or treatment interruptions were excluded from enrollment. The TURBO-DNase kit was used to remove leftover genomic DNA, and GLOBINclear was used to deplete globin mRNA.

The receptor was derived from an adult with HIV infection. Sequenced here: blood, sampled during antiretroviral therapy. The chain joins TRBV28 to TRBJ1-1, with 7 junctional bases fitting TRBD1. The CDR3 has the sequence CASSSTGTPNTEAFF. The sequenced DNA: TGTGCCAGCAGTTCGACAGGGACTCCAAACACTGAAGCTTTCTTT. With all but the CDR3 taken from the reference TRBV28 and TRBJ1-1 genes, the full variable domain is: DVKVTQSSRYLVKRTGEKVFLECVQDMDHENMFWYRQDPGLGLRLIYFSYDVKMKEKGDIPEGYSVSREKKERFSLILESASTNQTSMYLCASSSTGTPNTEAFFGQGTRLTVV.